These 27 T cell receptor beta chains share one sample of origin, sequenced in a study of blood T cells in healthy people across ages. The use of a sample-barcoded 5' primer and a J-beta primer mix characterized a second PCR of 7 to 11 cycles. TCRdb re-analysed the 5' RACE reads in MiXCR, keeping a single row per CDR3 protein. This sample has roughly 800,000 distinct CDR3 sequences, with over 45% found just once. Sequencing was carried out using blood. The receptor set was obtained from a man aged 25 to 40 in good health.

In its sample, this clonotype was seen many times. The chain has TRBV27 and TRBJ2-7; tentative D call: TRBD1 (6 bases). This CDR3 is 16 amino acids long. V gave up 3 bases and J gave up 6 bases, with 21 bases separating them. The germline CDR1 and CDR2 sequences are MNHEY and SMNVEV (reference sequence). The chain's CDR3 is CASSFRWMTGGREQYF. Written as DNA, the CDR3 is TGTGCCAGCAGTTTTAGGTGGATGACAGGAGGTCGCGAGCAGTACTTC.

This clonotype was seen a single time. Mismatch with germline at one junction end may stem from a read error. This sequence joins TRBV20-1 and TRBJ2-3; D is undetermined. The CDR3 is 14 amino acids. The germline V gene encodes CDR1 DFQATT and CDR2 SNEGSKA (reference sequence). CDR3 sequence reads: CSAGDPFFTDTQYF. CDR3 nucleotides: TGCAGTGCTGGAGACCCGTTTTTCACAGATACGCAGTATTTT.

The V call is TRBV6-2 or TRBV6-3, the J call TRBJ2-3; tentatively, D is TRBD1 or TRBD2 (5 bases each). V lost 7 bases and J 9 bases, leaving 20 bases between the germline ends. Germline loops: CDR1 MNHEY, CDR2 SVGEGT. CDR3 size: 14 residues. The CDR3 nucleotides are TGTGCCAGCAACGCCGGGGCGGTGTCTGGAACGCAGTATTTT. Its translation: CASNAGAVSGTQYF.

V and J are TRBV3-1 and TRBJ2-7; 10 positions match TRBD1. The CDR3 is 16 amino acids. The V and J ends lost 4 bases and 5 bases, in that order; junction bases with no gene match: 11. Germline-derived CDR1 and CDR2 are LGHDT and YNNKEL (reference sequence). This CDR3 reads CASSPPRGQGSDEQYF. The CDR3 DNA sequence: TGTGCCAGCAGCCCTCCCCGGGGACAGGGGTCCGACGAGCAGTACTTC.

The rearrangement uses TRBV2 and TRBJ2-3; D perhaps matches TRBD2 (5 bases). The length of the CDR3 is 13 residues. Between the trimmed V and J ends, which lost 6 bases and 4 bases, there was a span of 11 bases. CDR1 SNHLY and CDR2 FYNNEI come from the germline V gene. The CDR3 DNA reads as TGTGCCAGCAGGGCGGGTGGCGCAGATACGCAGTATTTT. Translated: CASRAGGADTQYF.

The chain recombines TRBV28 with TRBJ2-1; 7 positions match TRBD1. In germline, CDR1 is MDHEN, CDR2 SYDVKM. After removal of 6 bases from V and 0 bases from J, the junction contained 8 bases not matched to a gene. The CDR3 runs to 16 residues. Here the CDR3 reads CASRPGQRSSYNEQFF. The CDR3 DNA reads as TGTGCCAGCAGACCGGGACAGAGGAGCTCCTACAATGAGCAGTTCTTC.

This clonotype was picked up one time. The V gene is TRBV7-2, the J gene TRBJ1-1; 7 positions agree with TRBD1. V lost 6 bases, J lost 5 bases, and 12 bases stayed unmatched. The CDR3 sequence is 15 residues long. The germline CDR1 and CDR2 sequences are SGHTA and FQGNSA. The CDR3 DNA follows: TGTGCCAGCAGTATCAGTAGACAGGGAGGAACTGAAGCTTTCTTT. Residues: CASSISRQGGTEAFF.

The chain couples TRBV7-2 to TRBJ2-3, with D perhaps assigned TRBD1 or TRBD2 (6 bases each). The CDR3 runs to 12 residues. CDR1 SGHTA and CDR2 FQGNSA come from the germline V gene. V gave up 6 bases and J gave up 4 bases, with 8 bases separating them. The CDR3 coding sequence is TGTGCCAGCAGGGGGGGCCCAGATACGCAGTATTTT. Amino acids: CASRGGPDTQYF.

In DNA form, the CDR3 reads TGTGCCAGCAGCCCTCCAGGTAGCCATGAGCAGTTCTTC. It encodes CASSPPGSHEQFF. V gene TRBV3-1 combines with J gene TRBJ2-1; no clear D. Trimming shortened V by 4 bases and J by 8 bases, and 12 bases separated the two germline ends. Germline loops: CDR1 LGHDT, CDR2 YNNKEL (reference sequence). The CDR3 sequence is 13 residues long.

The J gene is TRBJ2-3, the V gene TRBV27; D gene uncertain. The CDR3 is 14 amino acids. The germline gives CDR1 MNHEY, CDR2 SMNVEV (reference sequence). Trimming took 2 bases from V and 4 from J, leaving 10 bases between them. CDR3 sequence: CASSLLGFSDTQYF. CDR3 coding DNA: TGTGCCAGCAGTTTACTCGGTTTCTCAGATACGCAGTATTTT.

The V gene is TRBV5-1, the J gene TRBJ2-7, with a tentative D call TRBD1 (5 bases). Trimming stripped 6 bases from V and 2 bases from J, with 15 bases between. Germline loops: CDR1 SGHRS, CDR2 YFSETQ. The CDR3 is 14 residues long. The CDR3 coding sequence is TGCGCCAGCACCTCCGGCGGCAGGGCCTACGAGCAGTACTTC. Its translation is CASTSGGRAYEQYF.

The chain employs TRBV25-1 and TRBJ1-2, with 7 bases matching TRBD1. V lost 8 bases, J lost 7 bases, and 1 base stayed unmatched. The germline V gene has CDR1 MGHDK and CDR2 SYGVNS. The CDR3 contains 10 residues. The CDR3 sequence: CASRTGGYTF. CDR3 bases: TGTGCCAGCCGGACAGGTGGCTACACCTTC.

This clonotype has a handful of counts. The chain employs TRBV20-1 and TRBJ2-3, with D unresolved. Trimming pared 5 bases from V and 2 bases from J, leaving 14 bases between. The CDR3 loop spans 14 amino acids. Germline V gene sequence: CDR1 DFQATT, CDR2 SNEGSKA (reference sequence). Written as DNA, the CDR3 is TGCAGTGCTCTTCCCCCAAGACTCACAGATACGCAGTATTTT. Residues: CSALPPRLTDTQYF.

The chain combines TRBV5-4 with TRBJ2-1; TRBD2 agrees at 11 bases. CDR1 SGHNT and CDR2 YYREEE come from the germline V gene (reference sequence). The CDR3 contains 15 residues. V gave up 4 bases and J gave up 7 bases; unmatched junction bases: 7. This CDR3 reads CASSKTSGGPNEQFF. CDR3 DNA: TGTGCCAGCAGCAAAACTAGCGGGGGACCTAATGAGCAGTTCTTC.

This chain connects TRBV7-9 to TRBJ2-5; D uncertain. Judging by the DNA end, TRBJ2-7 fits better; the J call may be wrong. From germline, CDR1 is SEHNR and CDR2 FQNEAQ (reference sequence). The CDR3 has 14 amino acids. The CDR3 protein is CASSSNTGGDEQYF. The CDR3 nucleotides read TGTGCCAGCAGCTCTAATACGGGCGGCGACGAGCAGTACTTC.

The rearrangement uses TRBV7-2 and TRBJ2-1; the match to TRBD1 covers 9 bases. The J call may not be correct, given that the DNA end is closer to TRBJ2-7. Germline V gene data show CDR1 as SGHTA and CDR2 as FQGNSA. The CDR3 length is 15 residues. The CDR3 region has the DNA TGTGCCAGCAGCCCCCCACAGGGGGCCTACAATGAGCAGTACTTC. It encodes CASSPPQGAYNEQYF.

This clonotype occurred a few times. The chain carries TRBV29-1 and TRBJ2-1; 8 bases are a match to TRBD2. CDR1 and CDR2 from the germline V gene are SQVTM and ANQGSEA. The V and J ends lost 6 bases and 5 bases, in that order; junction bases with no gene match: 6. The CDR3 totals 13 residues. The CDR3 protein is CSVAGTSNNEQFF. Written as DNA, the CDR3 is TGCAGCGTAGCCGGGACTAGTAACAATGAGCAGTTCTTC.

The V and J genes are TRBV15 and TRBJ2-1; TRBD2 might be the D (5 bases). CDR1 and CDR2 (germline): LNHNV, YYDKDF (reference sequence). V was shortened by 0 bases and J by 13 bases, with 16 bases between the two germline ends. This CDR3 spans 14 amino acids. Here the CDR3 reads CATSRDMAGVGQFF. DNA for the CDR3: TGTGCCACCAGCAGAGATATGGCGGGCGTCGGACAGTTCTTC.

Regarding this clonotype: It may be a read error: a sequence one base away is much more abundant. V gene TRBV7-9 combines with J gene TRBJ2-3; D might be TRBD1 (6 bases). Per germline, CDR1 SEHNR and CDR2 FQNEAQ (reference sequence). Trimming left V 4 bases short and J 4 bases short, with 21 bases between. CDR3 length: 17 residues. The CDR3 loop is CASSSELLDRNADTQYF. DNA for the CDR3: TGTGCCAGCAGCTCAGAGTTACTGGACAGAAACGCAGATACGCAGTATTTT.

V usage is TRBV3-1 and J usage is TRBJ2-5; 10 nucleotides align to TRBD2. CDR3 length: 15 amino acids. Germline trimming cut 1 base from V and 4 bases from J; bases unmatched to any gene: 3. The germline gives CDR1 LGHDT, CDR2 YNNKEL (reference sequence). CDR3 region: CASSQVAGGGETQYF. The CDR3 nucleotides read TGTGCCAGCAGCCAAGTAGCGGGGGGCGGAGAGACCCAGTACTTC.

CDR3 region: CSASRESAKNIQYF. The CDR3 coding sequence is TGCAGTGCTAGTCGGGAGTCAGCCAAAAACATTCAGTACTTC. The chain is built from TRBV20-1 and TRBJ2-4; D is perhaps TRBD2 (6 bases). CDR1 and CDR2 (germline): DFQATT, SNEGSKA (reference sequence). The CDR3 totals 14 residues. V gave up 3 bases and J gave up 0 bases, with 9 bases separating them.

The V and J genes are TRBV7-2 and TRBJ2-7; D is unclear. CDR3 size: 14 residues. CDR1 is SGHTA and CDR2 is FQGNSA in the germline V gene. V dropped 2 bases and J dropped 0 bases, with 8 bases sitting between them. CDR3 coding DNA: TGTGCCAGCAGCTTACCCATTGGCTCCTACGAGCAGTACTTC. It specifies CASSLPIGSYEQYF.

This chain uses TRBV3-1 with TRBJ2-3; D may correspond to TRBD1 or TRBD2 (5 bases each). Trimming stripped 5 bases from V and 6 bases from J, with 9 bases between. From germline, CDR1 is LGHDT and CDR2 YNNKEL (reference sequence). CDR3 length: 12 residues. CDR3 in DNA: TGTGCCAGCAGCTCCTGGGGGGATACGCAGTATTTT. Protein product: CASSSWGDTQYF.

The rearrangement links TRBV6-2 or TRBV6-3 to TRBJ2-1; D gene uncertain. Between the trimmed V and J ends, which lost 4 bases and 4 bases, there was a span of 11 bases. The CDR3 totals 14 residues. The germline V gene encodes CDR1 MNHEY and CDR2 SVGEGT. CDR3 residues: CASSSTISYNEQFF. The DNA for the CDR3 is TGTGCCAGCAGTTCCACGATCTCTTACAATGAGCAGTTCTTC.

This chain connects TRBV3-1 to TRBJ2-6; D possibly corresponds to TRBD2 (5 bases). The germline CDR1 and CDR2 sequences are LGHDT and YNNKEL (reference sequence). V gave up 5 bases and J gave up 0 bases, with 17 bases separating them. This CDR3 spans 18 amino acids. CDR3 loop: CASSGQRTRISGANVLTF. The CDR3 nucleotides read TGTGCCAGCAGCGGCCAAAGAACTAGGATCTCTGGGGCCAACGTCCTGACTTTC.

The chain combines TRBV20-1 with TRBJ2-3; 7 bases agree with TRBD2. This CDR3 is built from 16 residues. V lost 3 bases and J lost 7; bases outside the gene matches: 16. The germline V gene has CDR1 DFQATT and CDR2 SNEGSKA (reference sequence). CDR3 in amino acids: CSASRVGLPSVNTQYF. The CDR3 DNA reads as TGCAGTGCTAGTCGAGTGGGACTACCTTCGGTGAATACGCAGTATTTT.

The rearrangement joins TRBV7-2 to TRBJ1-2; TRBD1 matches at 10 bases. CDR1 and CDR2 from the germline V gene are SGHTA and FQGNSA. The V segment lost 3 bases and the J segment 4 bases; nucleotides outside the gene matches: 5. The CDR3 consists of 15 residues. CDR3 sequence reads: CASSFQTGGPYGYTF. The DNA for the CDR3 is TGTGCCAGCAGCTTTCAGACAGGGGGCCCCTATGGCTACACCTTC.